This TCR beta chain originates from a study of T cell responses to AZD1222 COVID-19 vaccine. This clone was detected a few times. Its antigen is not identified. Germline CDR1 reads SNHLY; CDR2 reads FYNNEI. Trimming left V 0 bases short and J 5 bases short, with 13 bases between. The CDR3 is 15 amino acids. Assay: immunoSEQ multiplex PCR; the TCRdb copy retains only in-frame clones and omits some. Of over 120,000 clones listed, approximately 83% are singletons. Whole-study findings and limits: At 160-218 and 743-854, vaccine-associated CD4 TCRs were dominant, and they spanned spike.

The rearrangement joins TRBV2 to TRBJ2-5; D ambiguous. Here the sequenced sample was peripheral blood, taken on day 0 of AZD1222 vaccination. The sequence was obtained from an adult in good health. CDR3: CASSEALARPETQYF. CDR3 bases: TGTGCCAGCAGTGAAGCGCTTGCCAGGCCGGAGACCCAGTACTTC.